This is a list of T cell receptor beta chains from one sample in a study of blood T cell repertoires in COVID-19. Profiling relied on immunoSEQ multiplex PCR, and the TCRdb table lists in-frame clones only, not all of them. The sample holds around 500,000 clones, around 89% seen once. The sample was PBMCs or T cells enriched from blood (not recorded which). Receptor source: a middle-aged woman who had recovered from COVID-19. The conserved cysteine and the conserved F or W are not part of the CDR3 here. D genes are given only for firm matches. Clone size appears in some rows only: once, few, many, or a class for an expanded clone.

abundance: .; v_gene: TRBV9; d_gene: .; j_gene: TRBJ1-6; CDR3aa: ASSVGQLGNSPLH
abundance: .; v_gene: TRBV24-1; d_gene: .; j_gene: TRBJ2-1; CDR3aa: ATSAPRGSPLSYNEQF
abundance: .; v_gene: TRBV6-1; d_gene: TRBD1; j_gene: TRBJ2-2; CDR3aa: ASREGGYGELF
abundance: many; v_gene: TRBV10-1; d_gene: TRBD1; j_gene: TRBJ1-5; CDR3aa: ASRRGQAGSQPQH
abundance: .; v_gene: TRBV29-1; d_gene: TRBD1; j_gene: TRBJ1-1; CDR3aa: SGDREVGTEAF
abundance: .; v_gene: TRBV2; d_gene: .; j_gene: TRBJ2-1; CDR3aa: ASSETRDEQF
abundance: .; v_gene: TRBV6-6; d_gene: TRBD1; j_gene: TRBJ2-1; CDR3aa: ASSQRPGQSTYNEQF
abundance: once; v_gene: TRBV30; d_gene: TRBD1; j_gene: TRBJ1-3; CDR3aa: AWGQGLSGNTIY
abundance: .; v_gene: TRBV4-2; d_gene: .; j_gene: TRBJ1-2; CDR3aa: ASSQVGGRDYGYT
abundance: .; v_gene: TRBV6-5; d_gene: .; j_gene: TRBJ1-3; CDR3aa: ASRSSGNTIY
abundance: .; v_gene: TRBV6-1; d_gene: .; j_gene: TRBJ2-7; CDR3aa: ASSEYSFYEQY
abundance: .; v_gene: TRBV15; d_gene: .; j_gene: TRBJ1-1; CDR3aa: ATSREANKMNTEAF
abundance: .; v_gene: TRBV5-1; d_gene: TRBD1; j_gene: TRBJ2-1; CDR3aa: ASSFGTGESYNEQF
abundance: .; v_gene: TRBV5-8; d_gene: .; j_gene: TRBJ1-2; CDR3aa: ASSLPGRPNYGYT
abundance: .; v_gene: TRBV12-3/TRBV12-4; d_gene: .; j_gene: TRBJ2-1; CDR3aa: ASTTGYNEQF
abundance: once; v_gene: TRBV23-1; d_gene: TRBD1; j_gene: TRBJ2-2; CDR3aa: ASSQSEGQGNTGELF
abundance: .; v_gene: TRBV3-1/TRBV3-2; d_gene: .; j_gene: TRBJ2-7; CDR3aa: ASSPGDRAVLRGVYEQY
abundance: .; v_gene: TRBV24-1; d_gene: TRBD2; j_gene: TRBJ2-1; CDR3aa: ATSDPLRREGYNEQF
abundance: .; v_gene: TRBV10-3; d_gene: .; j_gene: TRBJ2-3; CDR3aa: AIGSARVADTQY
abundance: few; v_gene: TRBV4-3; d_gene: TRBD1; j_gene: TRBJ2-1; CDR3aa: ASSQDEGAGYNEQF
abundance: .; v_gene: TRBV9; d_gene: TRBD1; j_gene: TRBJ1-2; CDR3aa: ASQRQQGVGGYT
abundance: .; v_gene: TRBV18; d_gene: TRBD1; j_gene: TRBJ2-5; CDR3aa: ASSPDGRGRGQETQY
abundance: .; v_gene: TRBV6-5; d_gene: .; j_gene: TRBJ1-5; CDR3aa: ASNLDRSSNQPQH